Following are 9 T cell receptor beta chains from one sample sequenced in a study of shared clonotypes between healthy human individuals. CD45RO-negative CD8 cells positively selected for CCR7 made up the naive population, which excluded terminally differentiated effector memory CD45RA+ cells. Profiling relied on immunoSEQ multiplex PCR, and the TCRdb table lists in-frame clones only, not all of them. The data contain hundreds of thousands of clones, about 95% of them seen just once; the ten biggest clones take up over 0.1%. Sequenced input: naive CD8+ T cells sorted from blood. All receptors come from a woman aged 25 to 39 in good health.

This clone was seen a single time. The V gene is TRBV27, the J gene TRBJ2-1, with D uncertain. This CDR3 region has 16 residues. Germline V lookup: CDR1 MNHEY, CDR2 SMNVEV (reference sequence). Trimming stripped 0 bases from V and 0 bases from J, with 9 bases between. The CDR3 loop is CASSLSRGSSYNEQFF. CDR3 sequence (DNA): TGTGCCAGCAGTTTATCCCGCGGTAGCTCCTACAATGAGCAGTTCTTC.

The chain joins TRBV25-1 to TRBJ2-3, with D unresolved. Germline values: CDR1 MGHDK, CDR2 SYGVNS. V was pared by 2 bases and J by 4 bases, with 1 base between. The CDR3 has 11 amino acids. In DNA form, the CDR3 reads TGTGCCAGCAGTGAAGCAGATACGCAGTATTTT. Encoded protein: CASSEADTQYF. The entire variable domain, with the rest obtained from reference TRBV25-1 and TRBJ2-3, is as follows: EADIYQTPRYLVIGTGKKITLECSQTMGHDKMYWYQQDPGMELHLIHYSYGVNSTEKGDLSSESTVSRIRTEHFPLTLESARPSHTSQYLCASSEADTQYFGPGTRLTVL.

The chain recombines TRBV28 with TRBJ2-7, with 12 bases identical to TRBD2. Germline CDR1 is MDHEN and CDR2 is SYDVKM. The ends lost 6 bases at V and 4 bases at J; junction bases unmatched: 4. There are 14 residues in the CDR3. This chain's CDR3 is CASRRLAGVYEQYF. The CDR3 nucleotides read TGTGCCAGCAGGCGACTAGCGGGAGTTTACGAGCAGTACTTC.

This rearrangement joins TRBV2 to TRBJ1-2; TRBD1 aligns across 8 bases. This CDR3 region has 15 residues. The V and J ends lost 6 bases and 6 bases, in that order; junction bases with no gene match: 12. Germline-derived CDR1 and CDR2 are SNHLY and FYNNEI. The CDR3 is CASSGEDRAGNGYTF. The CDR3 DNA sequence: TGTGCCAGCAGCGGGGAGGACAGGGCCGGAAATGGCTACACCTTC.

CDR3: CASSPGQGAQNEQFF. CDR3 coding DNA: TGTGCCAGCAGTCCGGGACAGGGGGCGCAGAATGAGCAGTTCTTC. The chain uses TRBV27 and TRBJ2-1; 12 bases are a match to TRBD1. From germline, CDR1 is MNHEY and CDR2 SMNVEV (reference sequence). The trim removed 5 bases at V and 7 bases at J, leaving 6 bases unmatched. The CDR3 spans 15 residues.

V gene TRBV5-6 combines with J gene TRBJ2-7; 11 bases match TRBD2. The CDR3 extends over 16 amino acids. V trimming: 4 bases; J trimming: 2 bases; junction bases outside the gene matches: 8. In germline, CDR1 is SGHDT, CDR2 YYEEEE. The CDR3 DNA is TGTGCCAGCAGCCGCACACTAGCGGGAGAAACCTACGAGCAGTACTTC. Residues: CASSRTLAGETYEQYF. Supplemented by reference TRBV5-6 and TRBJ2-7, the full variable domain reads DAGVTQSPTHLIKTRGQQVTLRCSPKSGHDTVSWYQQALGQGPQFIFQYYEEEERQRGNFPDRFSGHQFPNYSSELNVNALLLGDSALYLCASSRTLAGETYEQYFGPGTRLTVT.

V and J are TRBV7-9 and TRBJ1-2, with 8 bases identical to TRBD1. Germline V gene lookup returns CDR1 SEHNR and CDR2 FQNEAQ (reference sequence). The V segment lost 2 bases and the J segment 4 bases; nucleotides outside the gene matches: 9. This CDR3 region has 16 residues. Written as DNA, the CDR3 is TGTGCCAGCAGCTTAAGCTGGGGACAGGACATCTATGGCTACACCTTC. It is translated as CASSLSWGQDIYGYTF.

This clone was recorded once. V gene TRBV9 combines with J gene TRBJ1-1, with 8 bases identical to TRBD1. V shed 4 bases, J shed 1 base, and the junction held 12 bases outside the gene matches. Germline CDR1 reads SGDLS; CDR2 reads YYNGEE. This CDR3 is 17 amino acids long. In DNA form, the CDR3 reads TGTGCCAGCAGCCCACGCCTCCCGACAGGGGAGAACACTGAAGCTTTCTTT. Translated: CASSPRLPTGENTEAFF.

The genes are TRBV27 and TRBJ2-3; D gene unclear. Germline V gene lookup returns CDR1 MNHEY and CDR2 SMNVEV (reference sequence). Trimming took 4 bases from V and 2 from J, leaving 7 bases between them. The CDR3 contains 13 residues. The CDR3 bases are TGTGCCAGCAGTTCCGGGCCCACAGATACGCAGTATTTT. It codes for CASSSGPTDTQYF.